The rows below give T cell receptor beta chains drawn from one sample of a study of blood T cells in healthy people across ages. Each CDR3 protein gets one entry after TCRdb re-called the 5' RACE reads with MiXCR. The sample yields some 370,000 distinct CDR3 sequences, 45% to 60% seen once. Sequenced sample: blood. All receptors come from a man aged 60 to 69 in good health. Both conserved end residues are part of each CDR3. The order of the fields is clone size, D gene, V gene, J gene, CDR3 protein, CDR3 DNA. A D gene is named only where the DNA matches it firmly. Expanded clones get a size class; other rows say once, few or many, or leave the size out.

>NA|TRBD1|TRBV5-1|TRBJ2-4
CASSFRPGQGANIQYF
TGCGCCAGCAGCTTCAGGCCGGGACAGGGGGCGAACATTCAGTACTTC
>NA|NA|TRBV20-1|TRBJ2-6
CSARGGANVLTF
TGCAGTGCTAGGGGCGGGGCCAACGTCCTGACTTTC
>NA|NA|TRBV29-1|TRBJ2-1
CSVIRPGNEQFF
TGCAGCGTGATCCGGCCGGGCAATGAGCAGTTCTTC
>few|NA|TRBV7-2|TRBJ2-5
CASSLVSQASRETQYF
TGTGCCAGCAGCTTAGTTTCGCAGGCGTCGAGAGAGACCCAGTACTTC
>NA|TRBD1|TRBV9|TRBJ2-3
CASRPGTGRNTQYF
TGTGCCAGCAGGCCCGGGACAGGGCGAAATACGCAGTATTTT
>NA|TRBD1|TRBV5-1|TRBJ2-2
CASFGQGAGTGELFF
TGCGCCAGCTTCGGACAGGGGGCAGGTACCGGGGAGCTGTTTTTT
>few|NA|TRBV10-1|TRBJ2-1
CARPVAGANNEQFF
TGCGCCAGACCGGTCGCAGGGGCTAACAATGAGCAGTTCTTC
>NA|TRBD1|TRBV25-1|TRBJ2-1
CASSAWRDRGNEQFF
TGTGCCAGCAGTGCCTGGAGGGACAGGGGGAATGAGCAGTTCTTC
>NA|NA|TRBV28|TRBJ1-2
CASLGQSYGYTF
TGTGCCAGCCTGGGCCAGTCCTATGGCTACACCTTC
>NA|NA|TRBV30|TRBJ2-1
CAWSHLGLNRNEQFF
TGTGCCTGGAGCCATCTCGGACTCAACAGGAATGAGCAGTTCTTC
>NA|NA|TRBV20-1|TRBJ2-3
CSAQAWGKSTDTQYF
TGCAGTGCTCAAGCCTGGGGAAAAAGCACAGATACGCAGTATTTT
>NA|NA|TRBV5-1|TRBJ1-4
CASSSGATNEKLFF
TGCGCCAGCAGCTCAGGGGCAACTAATGAAAAACTGTTTTTT
>few|NA|TRBV12-3/TRBV12-4|TRBJ1-5
CASSLGPHSNQPQHF
TGTGCCAGCAGTTTAGGGCCCCATAGCAATCAGCCCCAGCATTTT
>NA|NA|TRBV7-2|TRBJ1-6
CASSLWLDNSPLHF
TGTGCCAGCAGTCTATGGTTGGATAATTCACCCCTCCACTTT
>NA|NA|TRBV6-2/TRBV6-3|TRBJ2-7
CASSYTGVYEQYF
TGTGCCAGCAGTTACACAGGAGTCTACGAGCAGTACTTC
>NA|NA|TRBV30|TRBJ2-5
CAWSAGGLVRWETQYF
TGTGCCTGGAGTGCAGGAGGGCTAGTTCGTTGGGAGACCCAGTACTTC
>few|TRBD1|TRBV29-1|TRBJ1-2
CSVTAGQGRDYGYTF
TGCAGCGTGACCGCCGGACAGGGAAGAGACTATGGCTACACCTTC
>NA|TRBD1|TRBV27|TRBJ1-1
CASSDGQGMNTEAFF
TGTGCCAGCAGTGATGGACAGGGGATGAACACTGAAGCTTTCTTT
>NA|NA|TRBV7-2|TRBJ2-3
CASGGRDRDTQYF
TGTGCCAGCGGCGGTCGGGATAGAGATACGCAGTATTTT
>NA|NA|TRBV5-4|TRBJ2-1
CASSLAEGKEQFF
TGTGCCAGCAGCTTGGCCGAGGGGAAGGAGCAGTTCTTC
>NA|NA|TRBV12-3/TRBV12-4|TRBJ1-1
CASSFSGQQNTEAFF
TGTGCCAGCAGTTTTAGCGGGCAGCAGAACACTGAAGCTTTCTTT
>NA|TRBD2|TRBV4-2|TRBJ2-1
CASRPAGGLNEQFF
TGTGCCAGCAGGCCAGCGGGAGGGCTCAATGAGCAGTTCTTC
>NA|TRBD1|TRBV20-1|TRBJ1-5
CSAGGQYVNQPQHF
TGCAGTGCTGGGGGACAGTATGTTAATCAGCCCCAGCATTTT
>few|NA|TRBV11-2|TRBJ2-5
CASSTGLKETQYF
TGTGCCAGCAGCACAGGGTTAAAAGAGACCCAGTACTTC
>many|NA|TRBV12-3/TRBV12-4|TRBJ2-3
CASSFAAGLTDTQYF
TGTGCCAGCAGTTTCGCGGCGGGCCTCACAGATACGCAGTATTTT
>NA|NA|TRBV4-2|TRBJ1-4
CTSSQEVTGSSVLRFF
TGTACCAGCAGCCAAGAGGTTACAGGCTCTAGCGTGTTGCGGTTTTTT
>NA|TRBD2|TRBV20-1|TRBJ2-7
CSARDGLAGREQYF
TGCAGTGCTAGAGATGGCCTAGCGGGCCGGGAGCAGTACTTC
>few|NA|TRBV7-2|TRBJ2-7
CASSPSRSYEQYF
TGTGCCAGCAGCCCTAGTAGATCCTACGAGCAGTACTTC
>NA|NA|TRBV20-1|TRBJ2-7
CSARWDSPYEQYF
TGCAGTGCTAGGTGGGACTCCCCCTACGAGCAGTACTTC
>NA|NA|TRBV10-2|TRBJ2-7
CASSEGREVYEQYF
TGCGCCAGCAGTGAGGGCAGGGAAGTATACGAGCAGTACTTC
>NA|TRBD1|TRBV11-2|TRBJ2-7
CASSQHRGRYEQYF
TGTGCCAGCAGCCAACACAGGGGTCGGTACGAGCAGTACTTC
>few|NA|TRBV20-1|TRBJ2-3
CSARVITDTQYF
TGCAGTGCTAGAGTCATCACAGATACGCAGTATTTT
>few|TRBD2|TRBV28|TRBJ2-3
CASSSLGTSGRDTQYF
TGTGCCAGCAGTTCTCTAGGGACTAGCGGGAGAGATACGCAGTATTTT
>NA|TRBD1|TRBV4-2|TRBJ1-1
CASSDRGRESVTEAFF
TGTGCCAGCAGCGACAGGGGGCGCGAGAGCGTGACTGAAGCTTTCTTT
>NA|TRBD2|TRBV24-1|TRBJ2-3
CATSELTSGRNTQYF
TGTGCCACCAGTGAACTGACTAGCGGGAGGAATACGCAGTATTTT
>few|TRBD1|TRBV28|TRBJ2-7
CASSSQPKDRGYEQYF
TGTGCCAGCAGTTCACAACCAAAGGACAGGGGCTACGAGCAGTACTTC
>NA|TRBD2|TRBV20-1|TRBJ2-7
CSANPLSGGLPYNEQYF
TGCAGTGCTAACCCCCTTTCGGGAGGTCTGCCTTACAATGAGCAGTACTTC
>NA|NA|TRBV30|TRBJ2-7
CAWSVWEIQYF
TGTGCCTGGAGTGTCTGGGAAATCCAGTACTTC
>NA|TRBD1|TRBV20-1|TRBJ2-7
CSARIVGTGSYEQYF
TGCAGTGCTAGAATAGTAGGGACAGGGTCCTACGAGCAGTACTTC
>few|TRBD1|TRBV25-1|TRBJ2-7
CASSENTGGSYEQYF
TGTGCCAGCAGTGAAAACACAGGGGGCTCCTACGAGCAGTACTTC
>few|NA|TRBV19|TRBJ1-5
CASSIEGGDQPQHF
TGTGCCAGTAGTATTGAAGGGGGGGATCAGCCCCAGCATTTT
>NA|NA|TRBV20-1|TRBJ2-7
CSAGPGGAYEQYF
TGCAGTGCCGGCCCGGGGGGCGCCTACGAGCAGTACTTC
>NA|NA|TRBV3-1|TRBJ1-5
CASSQGSRQPQHF
TGTGCCAGCAGCCAAGGTAGTCGTCAGCCCCAGCATTTT
>few|NA|TRBV20-1|TRBJ2-1
CSAVTSSYNEQFF
TGCAGTGCTGTGACTAGCTCCTACAATGAGCAGTTCTTC
>NA|NA|TRBV20-1|TRBJ2-5
CSARTDSWETQYF
TGCAGTGCTAGAACGGACAGTTGGGAGACCCAGTACTTC
>NA|TRBD2|TRBV28|TRBJ2-3
CASSSRGLAGGDTQYF
TGTGCCAGCAGCAGTAGGGGACTAGCGGGTGGGGATACGCAGTATTTT
>NA|NA|TRBV2|TRBJ2-1
CASPQRGNEQFF
TGTGCCAGCCCCCAACGGGGCAATGAGCAGTTCTTC
>few|NA|TRBV28|TRBJ2-3
CASSKGLTTDTQYF
TGTGCCAGCAGCAAGGGACTTACCACAGATACGCAGTATTTT
>NA|NA|TRBV20-1|TRBJ2-5
CGASPLTGTLTYKQYF
TGCGGTGCCTCTCCTTTAACCGGGACCCTAACCTACAAGCAGTACTTC